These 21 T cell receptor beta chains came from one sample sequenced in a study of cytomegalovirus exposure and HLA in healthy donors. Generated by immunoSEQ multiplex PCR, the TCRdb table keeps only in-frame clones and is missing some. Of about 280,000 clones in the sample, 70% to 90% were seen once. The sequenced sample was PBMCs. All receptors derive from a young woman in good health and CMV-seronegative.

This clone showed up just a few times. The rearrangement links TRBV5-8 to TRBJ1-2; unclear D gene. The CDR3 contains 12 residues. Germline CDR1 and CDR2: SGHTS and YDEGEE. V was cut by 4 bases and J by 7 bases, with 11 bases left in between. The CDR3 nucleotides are TGTGCCAGCAGCGCCAGGCGTCCTGGCTACACCTTC. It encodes CASSARRPGYTF.

The CDR3 loop is CASSAWTGANSPLHF. DNA for the CDR3: TGTGCCAGCAGCGCCTGGACAGGGGCCAATTCACCCCTCCACTTT. The chain joins TRBV5-6 to TRBJ1-6; 9 bases map to TRBD1. Germline V gene data show CDR1 as SGHDT and CDR2 as YYEEEE. The CDR3 length is 15 residues. The trim removed 4 bases at V and 7 bases at J, leaving 6 bases unmatched.

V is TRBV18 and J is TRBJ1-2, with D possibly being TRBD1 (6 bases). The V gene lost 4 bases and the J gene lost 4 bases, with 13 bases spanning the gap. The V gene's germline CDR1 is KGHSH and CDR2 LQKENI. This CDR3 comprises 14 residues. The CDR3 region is CASSQPGHVYGYTF. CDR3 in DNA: TGTGCCAGCTCACAACCGGGACACGTCTATGGCTACACCTTC. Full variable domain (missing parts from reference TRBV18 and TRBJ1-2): NAGVMQNPRHLVRRRGQEARLRCSPMKGHSHVYWYRQLPEEGLKFMVYLQKENIIDESGMPKERFSAEFPKEGPSILRIQQVVRGDSAAYFCASSQPGHVYGYTFGSGTRLTVV.

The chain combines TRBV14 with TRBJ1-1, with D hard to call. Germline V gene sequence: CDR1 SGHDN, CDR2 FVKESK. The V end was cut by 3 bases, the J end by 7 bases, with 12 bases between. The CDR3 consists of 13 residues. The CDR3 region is CASSHLADLEAFF. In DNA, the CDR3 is TGTGCCAGCAGCCACCTAGCCGACCTTGAAGCTTTCTTT.

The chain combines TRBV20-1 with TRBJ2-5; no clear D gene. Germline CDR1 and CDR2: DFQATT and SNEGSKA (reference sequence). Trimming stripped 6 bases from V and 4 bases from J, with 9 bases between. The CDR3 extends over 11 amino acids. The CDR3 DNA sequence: TGCAGTGCCTGGAGAGGAGAGACCCAGTACTTC. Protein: CSAWRGETQYF.

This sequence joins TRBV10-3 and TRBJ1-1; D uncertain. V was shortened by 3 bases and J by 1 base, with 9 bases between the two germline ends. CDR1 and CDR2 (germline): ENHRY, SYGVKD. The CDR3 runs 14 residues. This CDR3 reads CAISDPAENTEAFF. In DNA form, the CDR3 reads TGTGCCATCAGTGACCCAGCGGAGAACACTGAAGCTTTCTTT.

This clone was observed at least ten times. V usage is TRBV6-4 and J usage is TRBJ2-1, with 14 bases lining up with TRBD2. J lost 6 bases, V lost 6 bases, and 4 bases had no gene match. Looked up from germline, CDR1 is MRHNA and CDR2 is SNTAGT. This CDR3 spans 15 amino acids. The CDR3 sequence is CASSGTSGSGNEQFF. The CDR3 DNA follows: TGTGCCAGCAGCGGGACTAGCGGGAGTGGCAATGAGCAGTTCTTC.

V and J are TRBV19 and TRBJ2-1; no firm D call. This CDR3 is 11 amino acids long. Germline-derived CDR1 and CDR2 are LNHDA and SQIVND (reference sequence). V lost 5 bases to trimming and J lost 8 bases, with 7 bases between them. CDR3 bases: TGTGCCAGTAGTCAGGTGGATGAGCAGTTCTTC. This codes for CASSQVDEQFF.

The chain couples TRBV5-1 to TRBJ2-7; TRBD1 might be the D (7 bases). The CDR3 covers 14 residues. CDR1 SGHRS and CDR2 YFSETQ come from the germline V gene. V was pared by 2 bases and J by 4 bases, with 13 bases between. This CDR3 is CASSFSGGWYEQYF. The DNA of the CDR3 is TGCGCCAGCAGCTTTTCAGGGGGGTGGTACGAGCAGTACTTC.

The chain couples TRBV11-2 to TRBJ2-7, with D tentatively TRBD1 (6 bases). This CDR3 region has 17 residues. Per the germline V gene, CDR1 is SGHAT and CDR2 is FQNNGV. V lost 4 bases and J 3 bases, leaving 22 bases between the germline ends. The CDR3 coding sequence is TGTGCCAGCAGCTCAGACATAGGGGGTATAACCCACTACGAGCAGTACTTC. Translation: CASSSDIGGITHYEQYF.

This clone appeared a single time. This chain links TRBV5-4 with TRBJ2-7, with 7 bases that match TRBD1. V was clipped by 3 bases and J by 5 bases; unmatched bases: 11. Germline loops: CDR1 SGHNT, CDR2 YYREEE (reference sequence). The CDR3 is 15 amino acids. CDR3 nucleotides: TGTGCCAGCAGCTCCAAGGACAGGATCGAGGACGAGCAGTACTTC. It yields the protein CASSSKDRIEDEQYF.

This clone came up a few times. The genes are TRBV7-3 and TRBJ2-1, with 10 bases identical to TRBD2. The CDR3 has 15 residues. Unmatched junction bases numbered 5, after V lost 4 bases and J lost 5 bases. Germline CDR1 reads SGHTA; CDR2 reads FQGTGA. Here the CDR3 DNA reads TGTGCCAGCAGCTCTGCTAGCGGGGGTCACAATGAGCAGTTCTTC. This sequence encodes CASSSASGGHNEQFF.

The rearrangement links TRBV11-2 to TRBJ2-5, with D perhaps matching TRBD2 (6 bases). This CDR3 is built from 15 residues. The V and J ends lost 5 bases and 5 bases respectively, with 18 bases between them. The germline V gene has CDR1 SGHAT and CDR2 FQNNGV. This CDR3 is CASSHRREWRETQYF. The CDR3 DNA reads TGTGCCAGCAGCCATAGACGGGAGTGGCGGGAGACCCAGTACTTC.

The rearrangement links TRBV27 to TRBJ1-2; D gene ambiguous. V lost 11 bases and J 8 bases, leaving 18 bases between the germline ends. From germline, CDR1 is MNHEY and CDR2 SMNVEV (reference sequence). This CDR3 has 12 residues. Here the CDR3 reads CASHTPGSGYTF. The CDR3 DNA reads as TGTGCCTCACACACCCCCGGGTCCGGCTACACCTTC.

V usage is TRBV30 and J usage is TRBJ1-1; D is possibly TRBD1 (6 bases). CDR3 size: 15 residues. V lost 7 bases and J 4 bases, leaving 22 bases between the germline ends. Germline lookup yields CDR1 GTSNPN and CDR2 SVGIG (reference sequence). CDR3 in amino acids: CAFTPSGTTSTEAFF. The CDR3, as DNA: TGTGCCTTCACACCGTCCGGGACAACGAGCACTGAAGCTTTCTTT.

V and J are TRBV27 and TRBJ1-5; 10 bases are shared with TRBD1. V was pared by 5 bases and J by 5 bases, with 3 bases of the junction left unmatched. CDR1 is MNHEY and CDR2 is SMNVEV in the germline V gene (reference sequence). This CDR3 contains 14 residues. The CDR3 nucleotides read TGTGCCAGCAGTCCGGGGACAGGGGATCAGCCCCAGCATTTT. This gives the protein CASSPGTGDQPQHF.

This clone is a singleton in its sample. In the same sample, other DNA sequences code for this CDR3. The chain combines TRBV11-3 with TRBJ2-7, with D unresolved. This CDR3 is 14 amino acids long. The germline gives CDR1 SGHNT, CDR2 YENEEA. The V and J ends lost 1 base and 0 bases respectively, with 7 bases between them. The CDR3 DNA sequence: TGTGCCAGCAGCTTAGGCGGTAGCTCCTACGAGCAGTACTTC. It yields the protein CASSLGGSSYEQYF.

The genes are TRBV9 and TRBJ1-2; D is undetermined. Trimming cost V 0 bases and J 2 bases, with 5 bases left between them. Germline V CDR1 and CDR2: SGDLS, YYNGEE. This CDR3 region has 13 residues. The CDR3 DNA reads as TGTGCCAGCAGCGTAGACAGCAACTATGGCTACACCTTC. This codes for CASSVDSNYGYTF.

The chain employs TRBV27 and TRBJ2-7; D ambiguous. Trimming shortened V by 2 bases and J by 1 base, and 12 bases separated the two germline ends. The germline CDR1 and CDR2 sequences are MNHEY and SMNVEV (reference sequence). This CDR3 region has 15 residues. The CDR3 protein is CASSLKYRGSYEQYF. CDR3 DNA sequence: TGTGCCAGCAGTTTAAAATACCGAGGATCCTACGAGCAGTACTTC.

This CDR3 reads CASSHGQGTEAFF. CDR3 nucleotide sequence: TGTGCCAGCTCTCATGGACAGGGAACCGAAGCTTTCTTT. The chain couples TRBV18 to TRBJ1-1, with TRBD1 matching over 8 bases. The length of the CDR3 is 13 residues. With 6 bases clipped from V and 8 bases from J, the junction kept 8 bases outside the gene matches. In germline, CDR1 is KGHSH, CDR2 LQKENI. Complete variable domain (other parts from reference TRBV18 and TRBJ1-1): NAGVMQNPRHLVRRRGQEARLRCSPMKGHSHVYWYRQLPEEGLKFMVYLQKENIIDESGMPKERFSAEFPKEGPSILRIQQVVRGDSAAYFCASSHGQGTEAFFGQGTRLTVV.

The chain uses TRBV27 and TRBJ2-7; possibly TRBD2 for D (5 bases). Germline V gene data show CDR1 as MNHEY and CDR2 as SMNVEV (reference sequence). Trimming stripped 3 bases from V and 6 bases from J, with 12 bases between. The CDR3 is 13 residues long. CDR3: CASSFGVEGEQYF. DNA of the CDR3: TGTGCCAGCAGTTTCGGGGTTGAGGGCGAGCAGTACTTC.